This note documents a single T cell receptor beta chain sequence. Its antigen is unidentified. TCRdb's copy holds only in-frame clones and misses some; the assay was immunoSEQ multiplex PCR. The profile shows tens of thousands of clones, around nine tenths of them singletons. The sequenced cases were selected for having the highest brain T cell transcript signatures. At least one anti-epileptic drug was given before surgery. This record belongs to a study of brain T cells in children with intractable seizures. With V trimmed by 1 base and J by 2 bases, 2 bases remained unmatched. Germline V gives CDR1 GTSNPN, CDR2 SVGIG (reference sequence). The length of the CDR3 is 14 residues. General observations from the study: Clones missing pre-surgery may reflect undersampling of that blood sample.

The rearrangement joins TRBV30 to TRBJ2-5, with TRBD2 matching 9 bases. Sequenced material: peripheral blood, taken at surgery. The TCR originated in a girl aged 2-10 years with Rasmussen encephalitis and intractable seizures. In nucleotides, the CDR3 is TGTGCCTGGAGTGGGCTAGCGGGACAAGAGACCCAGTACTTC. Its translation: CAWSGLAGQETQYF.